The 22 T cell receptor beta chains presented below share a single source sample, sequenced in a study of control samples from healthy donors and cancer patients. Generated by immunoSEQ multiplex PCR, the TCRdb table keeps only in-frame clones and is missing some. The sample records 110,000 to 150,000 clones, approximately 88% being singletons. Sequencing input: blood. The receptors shown here come from a man aged 30 to 39 in good health.

V gene TRBV4-3 combines with J gene TRBJ1-1; D gene unclear. CDR1 is LGHNA and CDR2 is YSLEER in the germline V gene. CDR3 size: 15 residues. The V end lost 0 bases, the J end lost 4 bases, and 12 bases lay between the germline ends. The CDR3 loop is CASSQERGYGTEAFF. CDR3 nucleotides: TGCGCCAGCAGCCAAGAAAGAGGGTACGGCACTGAAGCTTTCTTT.

This chain connects TRBV6-2 or TRBV6-3 to TRBJ1-5; D remains unclear. V dropped 4 bases and J dropped 9 bases, with 13 bases sitting between them. This CDR3 has 13 residues. The germline V gene has CDR1 MNHEY and CDR2 SVGEGT. In DNA form, the CDR3 reads TGTGCCAGCAGTTCTAGCAAGGCGCCGCCCCAGCATTTT. As protein: CASSSSKAPPQHF.

The rearrangement uses TRBV25-1 and TRBJ1-1; no firm D call. V lost 7 bases, J lost 4 bases, and 10 bases lay in between. Germline V gene lookup returns CDR1 MGHDK and CDR2 SYGVNS. The CDR3 spans 12 residues. CDR3 in DNA: TGTGCCAGCACTGTGTTCGGCACTGAAGCTTTCTTT. Translation: CASTVFGTEAFF.

Remarks on this clone: A junction end diverges from the germline sequence, so it may reflect a read error. V gene TRBV5-1 combines with J gene TRBJ1-1; tentatively, D is TRBD1 (6 bases). The CDR3 covers 11 residues. Germline V lookup: CDR1 SGHRS, CDR2 YFSETQ. CDR3 DNA sequence: TGCGCCAGCAGCTTGCTCGACAGGTTCGGATTT. Residues: CASSLLDRFGF.

This rearrangement joins TRBV19 to TRBJ1-5; D not certain. Germline V gene data show CDR1 as LNHDA and CDR2 as SQIVND (reference sequence). The CDR3 sequence is 15 residues long. V lost 7 bases to trimming and J lost 2 bases, with 15 bases between them. Written as DNA, the CDR3 is TGTGCCAGTAACAATGGGCCTTCCGGCAATCAGCCCCAGCATTTT. Translation: CASNNGPSGNQPQHF.

V is TRBV10-3 and J is TRBJ2-7; TRBD2 aligns across 9 bases. This CDR3 is 13 amino acids long. The germline V gene encodes CDR1 ENHRY and CDR2 SYGVKD. V lost 7 bases to trimming and J lost 6 bases; unmatched junction nucleotides: 7. CDR3 nucleotides: TGTGCCATCAATAGCGGGGGCACCTCCGAGCAGTACTTC. Translation: CAINSGGTSEQYF.

The V gene is TRBV27, the J gene TRBJ2-1; tentatively, D is TRBD2 (5 bases). V was shortened by 6 bases and J by 8 bases, with 17 bases between the two germline ends. Germline CDR1 and CDR2: MNHEY and SMNVEV (reference sequence). The CDR3 is 14 residues long. CDR3 sequence: CASSLGRETHEQFF. The CDR3 nucleotides read TGTGCCAGCAGCCTAGGCCGGGAAACGCATGAGCAGTTCTTC.

The gene calls are TRBV29-1 and TRBJ1-4; 7 bases are shared with TRBD1. This CDR3 comprises 13 residues. Germline CDR1 is SQVTM and CDR2 is ANQGSEA. Trimming at V came to 6 bases and at J to 7 bases, leaving 8 bases not matched to a gene. The CDR3 region is CSVRQGGGEKLFF. CDR3 in DNA: TGCAGCGTACGACAGGGAGGCGGTGAAAAACTGTTTTTT.

The count of this clone is one. The chain has TRBV11-3 and TRBJ2-3; no firm D call. The V gene's germline CDR1 is SGHNT and CDR2 YENEEA. V lost 3 bases, J lost 0 bases, and 7 bases lay in between. This CDR3 has 14 amino acids. CDR3 coding DNA: TGTGCCAGCAGCTTTATCGGGAGCACAGATACGCAGTATTTT. Residues: CASSFIGSTDTQYF.

This chain links TRBV19 with TRBJ2-4; TRBD1 aligns across 11 bases. Looked up from germline, CDR1 is LNHDA and CDR2 is SQIVND (reference sequence). Trimming cost V 3 bases and J 8 bases; bases outside gene matches: 3. The length of the CDR3 is 14 residues. The DNA of the CDR3 is TGTGCCAGTAGTATTCTGGGACAGGGGGACATTCAGTACTTC. As protein: CASSILGQGDIQYF.

The chain recombines TRBV29-1 with TRBJ1-4, with no clear D. V lost 0 bases to trimming and J lost 17 bases, with 13 bases between them. CDR1 is SQVTM, CDR2 ANQGSEA, per germline. The CDR3 extends over 11 amino acids. CDR3 residues: CSVEDNDKNFF. The CDR3, as DNA: TGCAGCGTTGAAGATAACGACAAGAATTTTTTT.

The rearrangement uses TRBV11-2 and TRBJ2-3, with 8 bases matching TRBD2. CDR3 length equals 15 residues. J gave up 5 bases and V 5 bases, and 9 bases lay outside the gene matches. CDR1 is SGHAT, CDR2 FQNNGV, per germline. The CDR3 sequence is CASSTEREPEDTQYF. CDR3 DNA: TGTGCCAGCAGCACAGAGCGGGAGCCAGAAGATACGCAGTATTTT.

The chain couples TRBV14 to TRBJ2-1, with 12 nucleotides matching TRBD2. The V and J ends lost 7 bases and 6 bases, in that order; junction bases with no gene match: 7. The CDR3 consists of 15 residues. Germline V gene data show CDR1 as SGHDN and CDR2 as FVKESK. The CDR3 bases are TGTGCCAGCAATCGGCTAGCGGGAGGGCCCAATGAGCAGTTCTTC. Amino acid sequence: CASNRLAGGPNEQFF.

In regard to this clone: The sample has other DNA sequences that encode this CDR3 too. The chain combines TRBV19 with TRBJ2-2; the D is unclear. The CDR3 has 12 amino acids. Per the germline V gene, CDR1 is LNHDA and CDR2 is SQIVND (reference sequence). The V end lost 5 bases, the J end lost 3 bases, and 4 bases lay between the germline ends. The CDR3 DNA follows: TGTGCCAGTAGTCTTTACACCGGGGAGCTGTTTTTT. Amino acid sequence: CASSLYTGELFF.

This sequence joins TRBV6-2 or TRBV6-3 and TRBJ2-7, with D tentatively TRBD1 or TRBD2 (6 bases each). CDR3 length equals 12 residues. Germline assignment: CDR1 MNHEY and CDR2 SVGEGT. The V and J ends lost 5 bases and 2 bases respectively, with 7 bases between them. CDR3 DNA sequence: TGTGCCAGCAGTAGGGGGGCCTACGAGCAGTACTTC. Its translation: CASSRGAYEQYF.

A word on this clone: Other DNA sequences from this sample encode an identical CDR3 as well. The chain joins TRBV2 to TRBJ2-6, with a possible D match to TRBD2 (5 bases). The CDR3 has 14 amino acids. The germline V gene encodes CDR1 SNHLY and CDR2 FYNNEI. V was clipped by 7 bases and J by 0 bases, with 7 bases between them. The DNA for the CDR3 is TGTGCCAGCACCGGGGACTCTGGGGCCAACGTCCTGACTTTC. Its protein is CASTGDSGANVLTF.

J is TRBJ1-1 and V is TRBV6-6; D call uncertain. CDR3 length: 14 residues. In germline, CDR1 is MNHNY, CDR2 SVGAGI (reference sequence). Trimming stripped 4 bases from V and 2 bases from J, with 11 bases between. The CDR3 protein is CASSSSVYNTEAFF. As DNA, the CDR3 is TGTGCCAGCAGTTCTAGTGTGTATAACACTGAAGCTTTCTTT.

V gene TRBV24-1 combines with J gene TRBJ2-1; 8 positions agree with TRBD2. V lost 6 bases and J lost 8; bases outside the gene matches: 11. This CDR3 spans 15 amino acids. Looked up from germline, CDR1 is KGHDR and CDR2 is SFDVKD. DNA for the CDR3: TGTGCCACCAGTCGGTCGGGAGGGCCCCCCGATGAGCAGTTCTTC. Translated, it gives CATSRSGGPPDEQFF.

The chain recombines TRBV19 with TRBJ2-3; D might be TRBD2 (5 bases). Per germline, CDR1 LNHDA and CDR2 SQIVND (reference sequence). This CDR3 is built from 15 residues. V was cut by 7 bases and J by 1 base, with 15 bases left in between. The CDR3 here is CASTRGRAGTDTQYF. The CDR3 nucleotides read TGTGCCAGTACCCGCGGGCGGGCTGGCACAGATACGCAGTATTTT.

The CDR3: CASSYRQGQAGVSYEQYF. The DNA for the CDR3 is TGTGCCAGCAGTTACCGCCAGGGGCAAGCGGGAGTATCCTACGAGCAGTACTTC. The chain recombines TRBV6-2 or TRBV6-3 with TRBJ2-7; 8 bases agree with TRBD2. V lost 2 bases to trimming and J lost 1 base; unmatched junction nucleotides: 13. CDR3 size: 18 residues. Looked up from germline, CDR1 is MNHEY and CDR2 is SVGEGT.

The V and J genes are TRBV7-8 and TRBJ1-6; 9 nucleotides align to TRBD1. This CDR3 has 18 amino acids. Germline assignment: CDR1 SGHVS and CDR2 FQNEAQ. Trimming took 5 bases from V and 1 from J; bases not matched to a gene: 9. CDR3 in amino acids: CASSTTGGQGSYNSPLHF. The CDR3 coding sequence is TGTGCCAGCAGCACCACAGGGGGCCAGGGGTCCTATAATTCACCCCTCCACTTT.

The rearrangement uses TRBV7-2 and TRBJ1-1, with 8 bases that match TRBD1. Per the germline V gene, CDR1 is SGHTA and CDR2 is FQGNSA. The V segment lost 6 bases and the J segment 5 bases; nucleotides outside the gene matches: 5. This CDR3 region has 13 residues. For the CDR3, the DNA is TGTGCCAGCAGAACAGGGGGGTGGACTGAAGCTTTCTTT. Translation: CASRTGGWTEAFF.